The 5 T cell receptor beta chains below come from one sample, sequenced in a study of CD8+CD57+ T cells in acquired aplastic anemia. Profiles of TCR beta VDJ and CDR3 were generated from a genomic DNA template. TCRdb re-derived calls from the reads in MiXCR, one entry per CDR3 protein. This table holds hundreds of thousands of distinct CDR3 sequences, around 33% found once. Previously, flow cytometry had revealed CD8+CD57+ cell expansion in the patients chosen for sequencing. The sequencing sample was made of sorted CD4+, CD8+, or CD8+CD57+ T cells (not recorded which) from PBMCs. The source is a human donor with aplastic anemia.

This clonotype turned up a few times. The chain carries TRBV11-2 and TRBJ2-5, with 8 bases lining up with TRBD2. CDR1 is SGHAT and CDR2 is FQNNGV in the germline V gene. The V segment lost 4 bases and the J segment 4 bases; nucleotides outside the gene matches: 8. The CDR3 is 15 amino acids. In nucleotides, the CDR3 is TGTGCCAGCAGCTCCGGGACTAGGTGGGGAGAGACCCAGTACTTC. Translation: CASSSGTRWGETQYF.

This chain connects TRBV19 to TRBJ1-4; TRBD1 matches at 7 bases. With V trimmed by 9 bases and J by 4 bases, 11 bases remained unmatched. The CDR3 spans 15 residues. Germline values: CDR1 LNHDA, CDR2 SQIVND (reference sequence). This CDR3 is CASSPRQGDNEKLFF. CDR3 nucleotides: TGTGCCAGCTCACCAAGACAGGGCGATAATGAAAAACTGTTTTTT.

This clonotype appeared many times. The J gene is TRBJ1-6, the V gene TRBV6-1; possibly TRBD1 for D (5 bases). Germline V gene data show CDR1 as MNHNS and CDR2 as SASEGT. The V gene lost 3 bases and the J gene lost 9 bases, with 12 bases spanning the gap. The CDR3 contains 14 residues. In DNA form, the CDR3 reads TGTGCCAGCAGTGAGGGGGTATCGGGTTCACCCCTCCACTTT. This translates into CASSEGVSGSPLHF.

This clonotype was counted ten times or more. This chain uses TRBV10-3 with TRBJ2-7, with unresolved D. The CDR3 contains 13 residues. Trimming shortened V by 1 base and J by 4 bases, and 8 bases separated the two germline ends. The germline V gene encodes CDR1 ENHRY and CDR2 SYGVKD. The CDR3 here is CAISEYHLYEQYF. The DNA for the CDR3 is TGTGCCATCAGTGAGTACCATCTGTACGAGCAGTACTTC.

For this clonotype: Possible read error: a much larger clone is one base away. The genes are TRBV5-5 and TRBJ2-5; TRBD1 matches at 8 bases. The CDR3 length is 14 residues. Per germline, CDR1 SGHKS and CDR2 YYEKEE (reference sequence). Germline trimming cut 4 bases from V and 3 bases from J; bases unmatched to any gene: 5. The CDR3 DNA reads as TGTGCCAGCAGCGGAGCAGGGGGCGAAGAGACCCAGTACTTC. Translation: CASSGAGGEETQYF.